This T cell receptor beta chain was sequenced during a study of shared clonotypes between healthy human individuals. V was trimmed by 3 bases and J by 1 base, leaving 9 bases between them. The CDR3 loop spans 14 amino acids. Per the germline V gene, CDR1 is MNHEY and CDR2 is SMNVEV (reference sequence). Points from the study as a whole: With a handful of donors compared, around 5% of naive CD4 clonotypes were shared. As a rule, naive subsets had a larger estimated richness than memory subsets. All-four-donor shared clonotypes had higher generation probabilities than non-shared clonotypes did.

Turning to this clone: What it recognizes is unknown. This same CDR3 is encoded by further DNA sequences in the sample.

As defined, naive CD8 cells were CD45RO-negative and positively selected for CCR7, with terminally differentiated effector memory CD45RA+ cells excluded. Produced via immunoSEQ multiplex PCR; TCRdb's table is partial and in-frame only. This sample has about 1.9 million clones; 85% to 95% occur once, and the top ten carry more than 1.5%. Sequenced input: naive CD8+ T cells from PBMCs. The receptor comes from a man younger than 30 in good health. Some clones in this sample may be carry-over from other donors' samples. The chain recombines TRBV27 with TRBJ1-1; TRBD1 is a possible D gene (5 bases). The CDR3 here is CASSLVGENTEAFF. The DNA of the CDR3 is TGTGCCAGCAGTTTGGTAGGGGAGAACACTGAAGCTTTCTTT.